Listed below are T cell receptor beta chains from one sample, sequenced in a study of blood T cell repertoires in COVID-19. The data were produced by immunoSEQ multiplex PCR, yet TCRdb's version contains in-frame clones alone and is incomplete. Among about 55,000 clones, just over 90% were seen once, and the ten largest hold about 6%. The material sequenced was peripheral blood. The receptors shown here come from a man in his forties with acute or convalescent COVID-19. Both conserved end residues are part of each CDR3. The D gene is left open where the match is weak.

J gene | CDR3 length | V gene | D gene | CDR3 protein
TRBJ1-5 | 13 | TRBV5-1 | . | CASSLARTEPQHF
TRBJ2-5 | 15 | TRBV7-2 | . | CASSWGLWRGETQYF
TRBJ2-2 | 16 | TRBV18 | TRBD1 | CASSPPRGRSTGELFF
TRBJ2-1 | 14 | TRBV6-4 | . | CASSVRAGLDEQFF
TRBJ1-1 | 16 | TRBV5-1 | TRBD1 | CASRPLKYNRGDGAFF
TRBJ1-2 | 12 | TRBV5-1 | . | CASRQENYGYTF
TRBJ2-7 | 16 | TRBV9 | TRBD1 | CASSVGVGTGIYEQYF
TRBJ1-1 | 13 | TRBV3-1/TRBV3-2 | . | CASSQTINTEAFF
TRBJ2-1 | 14 | TRBV29-1 | TRBD2 | CSVWGLAGLHEQFF
TRBJ1-5 | 15 | TRBV5-1 | . | CASSPGGDSNQPQHF
TRBJ1-2 | 13 | TRBV12-3/TRBV12-4 | . | CASSLDINYGYTF
TRBJ1-4 | 12 | TRBV29-1 | . | CSVQTSREKLFF
TRBJ2-1 | 15 | TRBV14 | TRBD2 | CASNQPTSGGDEQFF
TRBJ1-1 | 14 | TRBV7-3 | . | CASSLGQGNTEAFF
TRBJ2-7 | 17 | TRBV6-4 | TRBD2 | CASSDILAGVPSYEQYF
TRBJ2-3 | 16 | TRBV18 | TRBD2 | CASSPVGGPSTDTQYF
TRBJ1-2 | 14 | TRBV7-9 | TRBD1 | CASSLPGQGYGYTF
TRBJ2-5 | 14 | TRBV15 | . | CATSRGTSQETQYF
TRBJ2-1 | 18 | TRBV19 | . | CASSMKSKVQGQGNEQFF
TRBJ1-2 | 13 | TRBV27 | TRBD1 | CASSFGQGASYTF
TRBJ1-1 | 15 | TRBV12-5 | . | CASGLAPTENTEAFF
TRBJ1-3 | 14 | TRBV9 | . | CASSPQAGGNTIYF
TRBJ2-2 | 15 | TRBV6-5 | . | CASSLQVWDTGELFF
TRBJ1-1 | 13 | TRBV30 | . | CAWGRGFGTEAFF
TRBJ1-6 | 14 | TRBV27 | . | CASSSTAYNSPLHF
TRBJ2-5 | 15 | TRBV7-3 | TRBD2 | CASSLGTSGLKTQYF
TRBJ2-3 | 15 | TRBV7-9 | . | CASSLLTFYTDTQYF
TRBJ2-5 | 16 | TRBV9 | TRBD2 | CASSVGTSGLSGTQYF
TRBJ1-6 | 17 | TRBV27 | . | CASSLQGLSSYNSPLHF
TRBJ1-1 | 17 | TRBV7-9 | . | CASRPAEERTANTEAFF
TRBJ1-1 | 14 | TRBV18 | TRBD1 | CASSLTGSGTEAFF
TRBJ2-1 | 16 | TRBV5-1 | TRBD2 | CASSLETAGGYNEQFF
TRBJ2-7 | 14 | TRBV7-9 | . | CASSLSSANYEQYF
TRBJ2-7 | 14 | TRBV11-3 | . | CASSESGRPYEQYF
TRBJ1-1 | 14 | TRBV19 | . | CASSMPGENTEAFF
TRBJ2-7 | 16 | TRBV6-5 | . | CASSSRRGLLSYEQYF
TRBJ2-5 | 13 | TRBV7-2 | . | CASTLGEAGTQYF
TRBJ1-6 | 12 | TRBV18 | . | CASSPPEGPLHF
TRBJ1-6 | 15 | TRBV30 | TRBD1 | CAWSVLTGGDSPLHF
TRBJ2-5 | 14 | TRBV28 | TRBD2 | CASEAGGKQETQYF
TRBJ1-5 | 15 | TRBV7-8 | . | CASSPEGGWNQPQHF
TRBJ1-1 | 16 | TRBV7-2 | . | CASSLDSRRVETEAFF
TRBJ1-1 | 13 | TRBV6-5 | . | CASSTVMNTEAFF
TRBJ2-1 | 16 | TRBV7-6 | TRBD2 | CASSSRFTSGRDEQFF
TRBJ1-2 | 14 | TRBV19 | . | CASRTYGGVYGYTF
TRBJ2-5 | 16 | TRBV5-1 | TRBD2 | CASSRDYNSGGETQYF
TRBJ1-1 | 16 | TRBV15 | . | CATSRGPIRGNTEAFF
TRBJ2-3 | 12 | TRBV14 | . | CASSQQGSTQYF
TRBJ1-6 | 16 | TRBV2 | . | CASSGQVSSYNSPLHF
TRBJ1-2 | 13 | TRBV25-1 | . | CASSPPLNYGYTF
TRBJ2-1 | 16 | TRBV5-1 | TRBD2 | CASSSRSGRSPNEQFF
TRBJ1-4 | 16 | TRBV3-1/TRBV3-2 | . | CASSLQGPPTNEKLFF